These 28 T cell receptor beta chains originate from one sample sequenced in a study of blood T cell repertoires in COVID-19. Sequencing was performed with immunoSEQ multiplex PCR; in TCRdb, only in-frame clones are kept and a portion is missing. Among fewer than 350,000 clones listed, around 89% were seen once. Source material: PBMCs or T cells enriched from blood (not recorded which). All receptors derive from a woman in her fifties or sixties in a cohort exposed to, infected with or recovered from COVID-19 (not recorded which).

The rearrangement uses TRBV5-6 and TRBJ1-1; D gene unclear. Trimming cost V 0 bases and J 1 base, with 7 bases left between them. Germline lookup yields CDR1 SGHDT and CDR2 YYEEEE. The CDR3 consists of 14 residues. DNA for the CDR3: TGTGCCAGCAGCTTGGCCCCCAGGAACACTGAAGCTTTCTTT. Residues: CASSLAPRNTEAFF.

The V and J genes are TRBV6-4 and TRBJ2-6; no firm D call. From germline, CDR1 is MRHNA and CDR2 SNTAGT. The CDR3 extends over 16 amino acids. V lost 0 bases and J 0 bases, leaving 6 bases between the germline ends. CDR3 bases: TGTGCCAGCAGTGACTCTTGGGCCTCTGGGGCCAACGTCCTGACTTTC. This sequence encodes CASSDSWASGANVLTF.

This clone has just one count. The CDR3 loop is CASMGLGYNEQFF. CDR3 nucleotide sequence: TGCGCCAGCATGGGACTAGGCTACAATGAGCAGTTCTTC. The chain employs TRBV10-2 and TRBJ2-1, with 8 bases that match TRBD2. This CDR3 spans 13 amino acids. The germline gives CDR1 WSHSY, CDR2 SAAADI. V gave up 7 bases and J gave up 3 bases; unmatched junction bases: 2.

This clone has only a few counts. J is TRBJ2-3 and V is TRBV7-6; 7 bases line up with TRBD2. The CDR3 runs to 17 residues. Germline trimming cut 0 bases from V and 0 bases from J; bases unmatched to any gene: 6. Germline loops: CDR1 SGHVS, CDR2 FNYEAQ. The CDR3 loop is CASSLAGGSFSTDTQYF. The CDR3 DNA reads as TGTGCCAGCAGCTTAGCGGGGGGGTCTTTCAGCACAGATACGCAGTATTTT.

The CDR3 nucleotides read TGTGCCAGCAGTAGCCGGGACAGGAACATGAACACTGAAGCTTTCTTT. Amino acids: CASSSRDRNMNTEAFF. The rearrangement uses TRBV7-9 and TRBJ1-1, with 8 bases identical to TRBD1. The CDR3 covers 16 residues. The germline V gene encodes CDR1 SEHNR and CDR2 FQNEAQ (reference sequence). V shed 6 bases and J 0 bases; nucleotides not matched to a gene: 9. Combining the CDR3 with reference TRBV7-9 and TRBJ1-1 gives the whole variable domain DTGVSQNPRHKITKRGQNVTFRCDPISEHNRLYWYRQTLGQGPEFLTYFQNEAQLEKSRLLSDRFSAERPKGSFSTLEIQRTEQGDSAMYLCASSSRDRNMNTEAFFGQGTRLTVV.

This CDR3 is CASSLTAGGPETQYF. The CDR3 DNA follows: TGCGCCAGCAGTTTAACAGCGGGAGGGCCAGAGACCCAGTACTTC. V and J are TRBV5-1 and TRBJ2-5, with 10 positions matching TRBD2. In germline, CDR1 is SGHRS, CDR2 YFSETQ. This CDR3 has 15 residues. Trimming at V came to 5 bases and at J to 4 bases, leaving 8 bases not matched to a gene. The complete variable domain, with remaining parts taken from reference TRBV5-1 and TRBJ2-5, reads KAGVTQTPRYLIKTRGQQVTLSCSPISGHRSVSWYQQTPGQGLQFLFEYFSETQRNKGNFPGRFSGRQFSNSRSEMNVSTLELGDSALYLCASSLTAGGPETQYFGPGTRLLVL.

This chain connects TRBV7-8 to TRBJ2-5; 10 bases are shared with TRBD2. The junction had 12 bases not matched to a gene; V was cut back by 0 bases and J by 5 bases. Germline CDR1 reads SGHVS; CDR2 reads FQNEAQ. The CDR3 totals 18 residues. CDR3 bases: TGTGCCAGCAGCTTAGCGCTAGTAGCGGGAGGAGGAGGGGAGACCCAGTACTTC. Protein product: CASSLALVAGGGGETQYF.

The CDR3 DNA reads as TGTGCCAGCAGCGTAGGACTAGAGGAGACCCAGTACTTC. Translating gives CASSVGLEETQYF. The chain combines TRBV7-3 with TRBJ2-5; 7 bases map to TRBD2. The CDR3 loop spans 13 amino acids. V shed 5 bases, J shed 5 bases, and the junction held 5 bases outside the gene matches. CDR1 is SGHTA and CDR2 is FQGTGA in the germline V gene. The full variable domain, completed using reference TRBV7-3 and TRBJ2-5, is GAGVSQTPSNKVTEKGKYVELRCDPISGHTALYWYRQSLGQGPEFLIYFQGTGAADDSGLPNDRFFAVRPEGSVSTLKIQRTERGDSAVYLCASSVGLEETQYFGPGTRLLVL.

This sequence joins TRBV19 and TRBJ2-7; 7 positions match TRBD2. J gave up 5 bases and V 3 bases, and 10 bases lay outside the gene matches. This CDR3 region has 15 residues. Per germline, CDR1 LNHDA and CDR2 SQIVND (reference sequence). The CDR3 here is CASSITRGGENEQYF. CDR3 bases: TGTGCCAGTAGTATCACCCGGGGAGGGGAGAACGAGCAGTACTTC.

This chain connects TRBV10-3 to TRBJ2-5; D uncertain. V lost 0 bases and J 4 bases, leaving 6 bases between the germline ends. The CDR3 runs 13 residues. Germline CDR1 ENHRY, CDR2 SYGVKD. DNA for the CDR3: TGTGCCATCAGTGAGTCCCTGGCAGAGACCCAGTACTTC. Amino acids: CAISESLAETQYF.

The rearrangement joins TRBV6-1 to TRBJ1-5; tentative D call: TRBD1 (6 bases). The CDR3 runs 14 residues. V was pared by 1 base and J by 12 bases, with 16 bases between. Germline CDR1 MNHNS, CDR2 SASEGT. The CDR3 DNA follows: TGTGCCAGCAGTGAAGGGGCAGGGGCCGCTCTCCAGCATTTT. Its protein product is CASSEGAGAALQHF.

This clone was seen a few times. V gene TRBV2 combines with J gene TRBJ2-7, with D hard to call. The CDR3 is made up of 15 amino acids. V lost 5 bases and J 5 bases, leaving 19 bases between the germline ends. Germline CDR1 is SNHLY and CDR2 is FYNNEI. The CDR3: CASSPDLRLRHEQYF. In DNA form, the CDR3 reads TGTGCCAGCAGTCCCGACCTTAGACTTAGGCACGAGCAGTACTTC.

This clone has only one observation. The rearrangement joins TRBV19 to TRBJ1-1; 9 positions match TRBD1. In germline, CDR1 is LNHDA, CDR2 SQIVND (reference sequence). The CDR3 spans 14 residues. The J segment lost 3 bases and the V segment lost 3 bases, leaving 2 bases of the junction unmatched. The CDR3, as DNA: TGTGCCAGTAGTATCGGACAGGGGTACACTGAAGCTTTCTTT. Translation: CASSIGQGYTEAFF.

In its sample, this clone was seen once. The chain links TRBV7-3 to TRBJ2-1; 10 bases map to TRBD2. The CDR3 sequence is 14 residues long. The V segment lost 4 bases and the J segment 9 bases; nucleotides outside the gene matches: 6. CDR1 SGHTA and CDR2 FQGTGA come from the germline V gene. The CDR3 DNA reads as TGTGCCAGCAGCTCGAGCGGGAGGGGTACTGAGCAGTTCTTC. Protein sequence: CASSSSGRGTEQFF.

V usage is TRBV7-2 and J usage is TRBJ2-6; a possible D gene is TRBD2 (5 bases). CDR3 length equals 17 residues. Germline CDR1 reads SGHTA; CDR2 reads FQGNSA. Trimming cost V 0 bases and J 0 bases, with 9 bases left between them. The DNA for the CDR3 is TGTGCCAGCAGCTTAGCAAAAACTAGCTCTGGGGCCAACGTCCTGACTTTC. This translates into CASSLAKTSSGANVLTF. Full variable domain (rest looked up from reference TRBV7-2 and TRBJ2-6): GAGVSQSPSNKVTEKGKDVELRCDPISGHTALYWYRQSLGQGLEFLIYFQGNSAPDKSGLPSDRFSAERTGGSVSTLTIQRTQQEDSAVYLCASSLAKTSSGANVLTFGAGSRLTVL.

Only one count was recorded for this clone. The chain links TRBV2 to TRBJ2-1, with TRBD2 matching over 11 bases. Germline CDR1 and CDR2: SNHLY and FYNNEI. V gave up 7 bases and J gave up 0 bases; unmatched junction bases: 17. This CDR3 comprises 20 residues. The CDR3 region is CASTDPLVASGRSSYNEQFF. Here the CDR3 DNA reads TGTGCCAGCACCGACCCCCTGGTGGCTAGCGGGAGGTCCTCCTACAATGAGCAGTTCTTC.

The chain has TRBV11-2 and TRBJ1-6; D might be TRBD1 (5 bases). Trimming took off 1 base at V and 9 bases at J, with 7 bases between the two ends. The CDR3 is made up of 13 amino acids. Germline V gene sequence: CDR1 SGHAT, CDR2 FQNNGV. CDR3 sequence reads: CASSLGGVSPLHF. CDR3 bases: TGTGCCAGCAGCTTAGGGGGGGTTTCACCCCTCCACTTT.

The chain couples TRBV5-6 to TRBJ2-7, with D maybe TRBD2 (7 bases). Germline CDR1 SGHDT, CDR2 YYEEEE. The length of the CDR3 is 12 residues. The ends were cut back, 5 bases at V and 7 bases at J, with 13 bases in the middle. The CDR3: CASRWGGREQYF. CDR3 DNA sequence: TGTGCCAGCAGGTGGGGGGGGCGAGAGCAGTACTTC. Supplemented by reference TRBV5-6 and TRBJ2-7, the full variable domain reads DAGVTQSPTHLIKTRGQQVTLRCSPKSGHDTVSWYQQALGQGPQFIFQYYEEEERQRGNFPDRFSGHQFPNYSSELNVNALLLGDSALYLCASRWGGREQYFGPGTRLTVT.

The J gene is TRBJ2-7, the V gene TRBV11-2, with 13 bases matching TRBD2. With 3 bases clipped from V and 4 bases from J, the junction kept 9 bases outside the gene matches. Germline loops: CDR1 SGHAT, CDR2 FQNNGV. CDR3 length equals 17 residues. CDR3 bases: TGTGCCAGCAGCTTTCGTCTGGGACTAGCGGGATCTTACGAGCAGTACTTC. Translated, it gives CASSFRLGLAGSYEQYF. The whole variable domain, filled in from reference TRBV11-2 and TRBJ2-7, reads EAGVAQSPRYKIIEKRQSVAFWCNPISGHATLYWYQQILGQGPKLLIQFQNNGVVDDSQLPKDRFSAERLKGVDSTLKIQPAKLEDSAVYLCASSFRLGLAGSYEQYFGPGTRLTVT.

The V gene is TRBV6-4, the J gene TRBJ2-1; tentatively, D is TRBD1 (6 bases). Germline CDR1 MRHNA, CDR2 SNTAGT. Trimming removed 6 bases at V and 1 base at J, with 10 bases between. This CDR3 is 14 amino acids long. This chain's CDR3 is CASSPQGSYNEQFF. For the CDR3, the DNA is TGTGCCAGCAGCCCACAGGGATCCTACAATGAGCAGTTCTTC.

This rearrangement joins TRBV7-2 to TRBJ1-5; 11 bases map to TRBD1. Germline trimming cut 5 bases from V and 6 bases from J; bases unmatched to any gene: 9. CDR1 is SGHTA and CDR2 is FQGNSA in the germline V gene. This CDR3 is built from 16 residues. The CDR3 sequence: CASSPGRGTGGQPQHF. In nucleotides, the CDR3 is TGTGCCAGCAGCCCCGGGAGGGGGACAGGGGGTCAGCCCCAGCATTTT.

The rearrangement uses TRBV15 and TRBJ2-1; TRBD2 is a possible D gene (6 bases). Deletions cut 4 bases from V and 4 bases from J, with 17 bases between. Germline V gives CDR1 LNHNV, CDR2 YYDKDF (reference sequence). The CDR3 runs to 16 residues. CDR3 sequence: CATSIHSGNPYNEQFF. As DNA, the CDR3 is TGTGCCACCAGCATCCATAGCGGCAACCCTTACAATGAGCAGTTCTTC.

The chain uses TRBV7-2 and TRBJ2-5, with 12 bases fitting TRBD2. V dropped 2 bases and J dropped 7; count of bases not matched to a gene: 14. Germline-derived CDR1 and CDR2 are SGHTA and FQGNSA. CDR3 length: 18 residues. CDR3 in amino acids: CASSLTASGRAELGTQYF. Written as DNA, the CDR3 is TGTGCCAGCAGCTTAACGGCTAGCGGGAGGGCCGAGTTGGGGACCCAGTACTTC.

The rearrangement links TRBV6-6 to TRBJ1-2, with 8 nucleotides matching TRBD1. The germline gives CDR1 MNHNY, CDR2 SVGAGI (reference sequence). V dropped 5 bases and J dropped 2; count of bases not matched to a gene: 19. The CDR3 loop spans 19 amino acids. The DNA for the CDR3 is TGTGCCAGCAGTCTAGTTCCATTTAGTCGGACAGGGCTGAACTATGGCTACACCTTC. The encoded protein is CASSLVPFSRTGLNYGYTF.

This sequence joins TRBV27 and TRBJ2-5; TRBD2 aligns across 12 bases. V shed 5 bases, J shed 4 bases, and the junction held 8 bases outside the gene matches. The length of the CDR3 is 16 residues. Germline V lookup: CDR1 MNHEY, CDR2 SMNVEV (reference sequence). The CDR3 DNA is TGTGCCAGCAGTATTCTAGCGGGAGGGCCCGGAGAGACCCAGTACTTC. Protein: CASSILAGGPGETQYF.

The V call is TRBV28, the J call TRBJ2-6; a possible D gene is TRBD2 (5 bases). The V gene lost 5 bases and the J gene lost 0 bases, with 11 bases spanning the gap. Germline V CDR1 and CDR2: MDHEN, SYDVKM. The CDR3 covers 16 residues. The CDR3 nucleotides are TGTGCCAGCAGTCCACAGAGGGACTCTGGGGCCAACGTCCTGACTTTC. Amino acids: CASSPQRDSGANVLTF.

The chain recombines TRBV30 with TRBJ1-4; D unresolved. CDR3 length: 15 residues. Germline V gives CDR1 GTSNPN, CDR2 SVGIG (reference sequence). The germline V and J ends were trimmed by 3 bases and 8 bases, with 19 bases remaining between them. As DNA, the CDR3 is TGTGCCTGGAGACCTACACGGGGTATAGGCGAAAAACTGTTTTTT. As protein: CAWRPTRGIGEKLFF.

As concerns this clone: An end of the junction does not agree with germline; a read error may underlie this. CDR3 protein: CASSLVDREVFF. As DNA, the CDR3 is TGTGCCAGCAGCTTGGTAGACAGGGAGGTGTTTTTT. This chain links TRBV5-5 with TRBJ2-2, with a weak D call TRBD1 (7 bases). Germline CDR1 and CDR2: SGHKS and YYEKEE (reference sequence). The CDR3 is made up of 12 amino acids.